This T cell receptor beta chain was found in a study of blood T cell repertoires in COVID-19. For the study at large: Sample material is recorded as cDNA or gDNA derived from T cells, B-cell-depleted T cells, or PBMCs.

The germline CDR1 and CDR2 sequences are SGHNT and YYREEE (reference sequence). The CDR3 loop spans 14 amino acids. V was pared by 0 bases and J by 3 bases, with 2 bases of the junction left unmatched. Using immunoSEQ multiplex PCR, the repertoire was profiled, and TCRdb retains in-frame clones only, with some absent. The profile shows 60,000 or so clones, 70% to 90% of them singletons. The rearrangement links TRBV5-4 to TRBJ2-5; 7 bases are shared with TRBD2. The clonotype comes from a woman aged 70-85 years with active COVID-19. Specimen: peripheral blood. The CDR3 here is CASSLEAGEETQYF. The CDR3 DNA reads as TGTGCCAGCAGCTTGGAGGCGGGAGAAGAGACCCAGTACTTC.